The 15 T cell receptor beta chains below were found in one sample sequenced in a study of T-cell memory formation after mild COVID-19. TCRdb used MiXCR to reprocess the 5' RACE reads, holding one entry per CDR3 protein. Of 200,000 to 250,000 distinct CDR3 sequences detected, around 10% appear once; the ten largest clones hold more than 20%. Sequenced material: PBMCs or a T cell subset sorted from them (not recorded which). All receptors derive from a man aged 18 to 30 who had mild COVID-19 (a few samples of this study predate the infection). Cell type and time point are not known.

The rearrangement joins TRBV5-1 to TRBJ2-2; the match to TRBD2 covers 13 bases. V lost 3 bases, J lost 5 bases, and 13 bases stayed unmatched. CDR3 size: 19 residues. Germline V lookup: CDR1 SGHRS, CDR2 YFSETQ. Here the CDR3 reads CASSSKLGLAGAVTGELFF. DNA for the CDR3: TGCGCCAGCAGCTCGAAACTAGGACTAGCGGGGGCGGTAACCGGGGAGCTGTTTTTT. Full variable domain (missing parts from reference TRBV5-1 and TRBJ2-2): KAGVTQTPRYLIKTRGQQVTLSCSPISGHRSVSWYQQTPGQGLQFLFEYFSETQRNKGNFPGRFSGRQFSNSRSEMNVSTLELGDSALYLCASSSKLGLAGAVTGELFFGEGSRLTVL.

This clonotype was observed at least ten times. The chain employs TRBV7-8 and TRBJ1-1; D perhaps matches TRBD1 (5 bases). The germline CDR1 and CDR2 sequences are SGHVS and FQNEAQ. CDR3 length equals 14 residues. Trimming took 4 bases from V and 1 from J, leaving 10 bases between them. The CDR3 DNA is TGTGCCAGCAGCTCTTGGGGGGGGAACACTGAAGCTTTCTTT. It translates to CASSSWGGNTEAFF.

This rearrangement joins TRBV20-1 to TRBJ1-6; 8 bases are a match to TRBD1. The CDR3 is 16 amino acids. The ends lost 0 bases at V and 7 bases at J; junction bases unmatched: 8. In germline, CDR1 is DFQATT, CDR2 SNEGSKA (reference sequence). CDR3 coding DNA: TGCAGTGCTAGAGATCCCAGGGGGCCAGGGAATTCACCCCTCCACTTT. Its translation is CSARDPRGPGNSPLHF.

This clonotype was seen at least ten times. The CDR3: CASSYYTRRVNTEAFF. The CDR3 nucleotides read TGTGCCAGCAGTTACTACACCCGACGGGTGAACACTGAAGCTTTCTTT. The chain joins TRBV6-2 or TRBV6-3 to TRBJ1-1, with no clear D. Trimming took off 1 base at V and 0 bases at J, with 12 bases between the two ends. Germline V gene data show CDR1 as MNHEY and CDR2 as SVGEGT. The CDR3 covers 16 residues.

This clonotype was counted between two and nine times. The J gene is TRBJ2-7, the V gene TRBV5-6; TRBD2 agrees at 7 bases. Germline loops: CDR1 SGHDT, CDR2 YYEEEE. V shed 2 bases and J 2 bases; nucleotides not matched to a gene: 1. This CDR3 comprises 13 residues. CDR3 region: CASSFRGAYEQYF. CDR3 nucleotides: TGTGCCAGCAGCTTCCGGGGGGCCTACGAGCAGTACTTC.

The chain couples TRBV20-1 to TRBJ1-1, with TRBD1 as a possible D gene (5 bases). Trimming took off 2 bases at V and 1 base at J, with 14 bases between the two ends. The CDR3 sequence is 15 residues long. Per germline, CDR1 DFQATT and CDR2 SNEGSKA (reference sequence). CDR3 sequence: CSARQGRRENTEAFF. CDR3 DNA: TGCAGTGCTAGACAGGGACGGAGGGAGAACACTGAAGCTTTCTTT.

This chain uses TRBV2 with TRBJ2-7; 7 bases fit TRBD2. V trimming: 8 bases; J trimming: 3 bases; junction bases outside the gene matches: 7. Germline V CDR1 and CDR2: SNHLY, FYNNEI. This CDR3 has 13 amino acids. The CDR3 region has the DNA TGTGCCAGCCTGTTGGCTAGCGGCTACGAGCAGTACTTC. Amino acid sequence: CASLLASGYEQYF.

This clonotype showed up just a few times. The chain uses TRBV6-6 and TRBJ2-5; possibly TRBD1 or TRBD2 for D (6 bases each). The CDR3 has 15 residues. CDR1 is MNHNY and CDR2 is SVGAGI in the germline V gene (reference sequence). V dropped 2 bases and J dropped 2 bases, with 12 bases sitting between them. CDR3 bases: TGTGCCAGCAGTTACAGGGGGGACCGTCAAGAGACCCAGTACTTC. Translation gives CASSYRGDRQETQYF.

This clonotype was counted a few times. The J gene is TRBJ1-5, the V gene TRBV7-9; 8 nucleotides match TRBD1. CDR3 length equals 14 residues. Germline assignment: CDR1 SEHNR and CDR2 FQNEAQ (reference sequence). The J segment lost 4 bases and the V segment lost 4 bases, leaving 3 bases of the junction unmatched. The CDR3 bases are TGTGCCAGCAGCTCGGGACAGGTTAATCAGCCCCAGCATTTT. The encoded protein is CASSSGQVNQPQHF.

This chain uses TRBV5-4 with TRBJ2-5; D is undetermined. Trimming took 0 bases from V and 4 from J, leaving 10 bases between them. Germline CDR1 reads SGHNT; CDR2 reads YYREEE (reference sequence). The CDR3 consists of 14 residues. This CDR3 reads CASSLAGSIETQYF. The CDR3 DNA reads TGTGCCAGCAGCTTGGCCGGTAGCATAGAGACCCAGTACTTC.

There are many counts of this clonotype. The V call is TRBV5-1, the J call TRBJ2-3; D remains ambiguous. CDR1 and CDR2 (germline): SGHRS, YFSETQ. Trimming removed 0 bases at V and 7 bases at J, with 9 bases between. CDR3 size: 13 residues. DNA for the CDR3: TGCGCCAGCAGCTTGGCGGTGGAGAATACGCAGTATTTT. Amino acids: CASSLAVENTQYF.

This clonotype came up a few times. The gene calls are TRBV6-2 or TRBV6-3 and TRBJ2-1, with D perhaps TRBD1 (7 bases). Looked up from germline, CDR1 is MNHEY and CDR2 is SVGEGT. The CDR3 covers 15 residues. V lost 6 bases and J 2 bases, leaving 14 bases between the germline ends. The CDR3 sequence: CASRGGDRAYNEQFF. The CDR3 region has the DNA TGTGCCAGCAGGGGGGGAGACAGGGCCTACAATGAGCAGTTCTTC.

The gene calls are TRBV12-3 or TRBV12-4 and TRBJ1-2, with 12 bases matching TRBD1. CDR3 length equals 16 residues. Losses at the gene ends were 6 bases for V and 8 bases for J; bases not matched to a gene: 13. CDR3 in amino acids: CASRPTRGQGAEGYTF. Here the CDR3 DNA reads TGTGCCAGCAGACCCACCAGGGGACAGGGGGCGGAAGGCTACACCTTC.

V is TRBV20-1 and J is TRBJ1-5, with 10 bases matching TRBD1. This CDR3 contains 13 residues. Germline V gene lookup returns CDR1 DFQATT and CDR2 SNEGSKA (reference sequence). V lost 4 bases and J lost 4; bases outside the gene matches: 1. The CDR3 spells CSAMGQGNQPQHF. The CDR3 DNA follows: TGCAGTGCTATGGGACAGGGGAATCAGCCCCAGCATTTT.

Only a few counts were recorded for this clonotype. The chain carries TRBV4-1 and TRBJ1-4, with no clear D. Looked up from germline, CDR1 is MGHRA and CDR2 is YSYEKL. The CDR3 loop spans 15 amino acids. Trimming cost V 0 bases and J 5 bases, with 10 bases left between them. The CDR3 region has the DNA TGCGCCAGCAGCCAAGACAGCGCCACGAATGAAAAACTGTTTTTT. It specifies CASSQDSATNEKLFF.